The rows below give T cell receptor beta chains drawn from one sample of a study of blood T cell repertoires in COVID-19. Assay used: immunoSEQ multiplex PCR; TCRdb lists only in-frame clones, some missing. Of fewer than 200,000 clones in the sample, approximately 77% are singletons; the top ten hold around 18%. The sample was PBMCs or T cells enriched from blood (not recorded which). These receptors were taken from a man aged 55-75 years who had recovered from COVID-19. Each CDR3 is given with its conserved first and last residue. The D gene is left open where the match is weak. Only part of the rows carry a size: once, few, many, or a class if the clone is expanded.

CDR3: CASSIRQDNEQFF; DNA: TGTGCCAGCAGCATTCGACAGGACAATGAGCAGTTCTTC; D: .; J: TRBJ2-1; size: many; V: TRBV7-6
CDR3: CASSIDPRNAFGAQHF; DNA: TGTGCCAGTAGTATAGATCCGCGCAACGCTTTCGGGGCCCAGCATTTT; D: .; J: TRBJ1-5; size: .; V: TRBV19
CDR3: CACGGGGTEAFF; DNA: TGTGCCTGCGGTGGGGGAGGGACTGAAGCTTTCTTT; D: .; J: TRBJ1-1; size: .; V: TRBV18
CDR3: CASSARLGHEQYF; DNA: TGTGCCAGCAGCGCCCGACTAGGCCACGAGCAGTACTTC; D: .; J: TRBJ2-7; size: .; V: TRBV13
CDR3: CAWSADRRGDGYTF; DNA: TGTGCCTGGAGTGCCGACAGGCGAGGTGATGGCTACACCTTC; D: .; J: TRBJ1-2; size: few; V: TRBV30
CDR3: CASSLRTSGSAEQFF; DNA: TGTGCCAGCAGCCTCCGGACTAGCGGGAGCGCTGAGCAGTTCTTC; D: TRBD2; J: TRBJ2-1; size: .; V: TRBV11-3
CDR3: CASSGGGGDTQYF; DNA: TGTGCCAGCAGTGGCGGGGGTGGAGATACGCAGTATTTT; D: TRBD2; J: TRBJ2-3; size: few; V: TRBV2
CDR3: CASSFQGAFSYEQYF; DNA: TGTGCCAGCAGCTTTCAGGGGGCCTTCTCCTACGAGCAGTACTTC; D: TRBD1; J: TRBJ2-7; size: .; V: TRBV5-4
CDR3: CASSLPTSGRAKNEQFF; DNA: TGTGCCAGCAGTTTACCGACTAGCGGGAGGGCCAAGAATGAGCAGTTCTTC; D: TRBD2; J: TRBJ2-1; size: few; V: TRBV28
CDR3: CASSKGSSGANVLTF; DNA: TGTGCCAGCTCGAAAGGGAGCTCTGGGGCCAACGTCCTGACTTTC; D: .; J: TRBJ2-6; size: .; V: TRBV18
CDR3: CASRTGVNSPLHF; DNA: TGTGCCAGCAGGACAGGGGTTAATTCACCCCTCCACTTT; D: TRBD1; J: TRBJ1-6; size: .; V: TRBV27
CDR3: CASSIGGTGTSNGAEQFF; DNA: TGTGCCAGTAGTATCGGGGGAACCGGGACTAGCAACGGCGCCGAGCAGTTCTTC; D: TRBD2; J: TRBJ2-1; size: .; V: TRBV19
CDR3: CASSLLSTGELFF; DNA: TGTGCCAGCAGTCTCTTATCGACCGGGGAGCTGTTTTTT; D: .; J: TRBJ2-2; size: once; V: TRBV11-3
CDR3: CASSEGQRGGYQETQYF; DNA: TGTGCCAGCAGTGAAGGTCAGCGGGGGGGGTACCAAGAGACCCAGTACTTC; D: TRBD2; J: TRBJ2-5; size: .; V: TRBV2
CDR3: CASSYGISSPLHF; DNA: TGTGCCAGCAGCTACGGGATATCTTCACCCCTCCACTTT; D: .; J: TRBJ1-6; size: once; V: TRBV7-9
CDR3: CASSMGRLGELFF; DNA: TGTGCCAGTAGTATGGGGAGGTTGGGGGAGCTGTTTTTT; D: .; J: TRBJ2-2; size: .; V: TRBV19
CDR3: CASSVADRVDGYTF; DNA: TGTGCCAGCAGCGTGGCAGACAGGGTAGATGGCTACACCTTC; D: TRBD1; J: TRBJ1-2; size: .; V: TRBV9
CDR3: CASSLTTGTGETDTQYF; DNA: TGTGCCAGCAGCTTAACCACCGGGACAGGGGAAACAGATACGCAGTATTTT; D: TRBD1; J: TRBJ2-3; size: .; V: TRBV9
CDR3: CASRQTSGSWNEQFF; DNA: TGTGCCAGCAGGCAGACTAGCGGGAGCTGGAATGAGCAGTTCTTC; D: TRBD2; J: TRBJ2-1; size: .; V: TRBV3-1/TRBV3-2
CDR3: CASSPTGTGLTDTQYF; DNA: TGTGCCAGCAGCCCCACCGGGACTGGACTCACAGATACGCAGTATTTT; D: .; J: TRBJ2-3; size: once; V: TRBV7-9
CDR3: CASSPRSGGNTGELFF; DNA: TGCGCCAGCAGCCCTCGTTCGGGAGGGAACACCGGGGAGCTGTTTTTT; D: TRBD2; J: TRBJ2-2; size: .; V: TRBV5-1
CDR3: CSVDRGRGTKLFF; DNA: TGCAGCGTTGACAGGGGGCGCGGGACGAAGCTGTTTTTT; D: TRBD1; J: TRBJ2-2; size: once; V: TRBV29-1
CDR3: CASSGEYSNQPQHF; DNA: TGTGCCAGCTCGGGAGAATATAGCAATCAGCCCCAGCATTTT; D: .; J: TRBJ1-5; size: .; V: TRBV18
CDR3: CATSTRLAGGRSEQFF; DNA: TGTGCCACCAGCACCCGACTAGCGGGGGGTCGATCGGAGCAGTTCTTC; D: TRBD2; J: TRBJ2-1; size: few; V: TRBV15
CDR3: CATRQGPEAFF; DNA: TGTGCCACCAGACAGGGCCCTGAAGCTTTCTTT; D: .; J: TRBJ1-1; size: .; V: TRBV24-1
CDR3: CAPSTGTKSYEQYF; DNA: TGCGCCCCAAGCACCGGGACAAAATCCTACGAGCAGTACTTC; D: .; J: TRBJ2-7; size: .; V: TRBV5-1
CDR3: CASAVQGPSDEQYF; DNA: TGCGCCAGCGCAGTACAGGGGCCCTCCGACGAGCAGTACTTC; D: TRBD1; J: TRBJ2-7; size: .; V: TRBV4-1
CDR3: CASSLYRDAYEQYF; DNA: TGTGCCAGCAGTTTATACAGGGATGCCTACGAGCAGTACTTC; D: .; J: TRBJ2-7; size: .; V: TRBV27
CDR3: CASSRDFRSYEQYF; DNA: TGTGCCAGCAGCCGGGACTTTAGGTCCTACGAGCAGTACTTC; D: .; J: TRBJ2-7; size: .; V: TRBV7-2
CDR3: CASSLFSSGTTDTQYF; DNA: TGCGCCAGCAGCTTGTTCAGTAGCGGGACCACAGATACGCAGTATTTT; D: TRBD2; J: TRBJ2-3; size: .; V: TRBV5-1
CDR3: CASSLVFGNTEAFF; DNA: TGCGCCAGCAGCTTGGTGTTCGGGAACACTGAAGCTTTCTTT; D: .; J: TRBJ1-1; size: .; V: TRBV5-1
CDR3: CASSPGGYEQYF; DNA: TGTGCCAGCAGCCCCGGGGGGTACGAGCAGTACTTC; D: TRBD2; J: TRBJ2-7; size: .; V: TRBV14
CDR3: CASSLVGRGNSPLHF; DNA: TGTGCCAGCAGCTTAGTTGGGAGGGGGAATTCACCCCTCCACTTT; D: .; J: TRBJ1-6; size: .; V: TRBV11-2
CDR3: CASRDRGNTEAFF; DNA: TGTGCCAGCAGGGACAGGGGGAACACTGAAGCTTTCTTT; D: TRBD1; J: TRBJ1-1; size: .; V: TRBV6-4
CDR3: CATKKTGTSGYNEQFF; DNA: TGTGCCACCAAGAAAACCGGGACTAGCGGGTACAATGAGCAGTTCTTC; D: TRBD2; J: TRBJ2-1; size: .; V: TRBV19
CDR3: CASSFGGEQFF; DNA: TGTGCCAGCAGCTTCGGGGGTGAGCAGTTCTTC; D: .; J: TRBJ2-1; size: .; V: TRBV5-6
CDR3: CASSLGQGNTIYF; DNA: TGTGCCAGCAGTTTAGGGCAGGGAAACACCATATATTTT; D: .; J: TRBJ1-3; size: .; V: TRBV12-3/TRBV12-4
CDR3: CASTPGGISGNTIYF; DNA: TGTGCCAGCACCCCCGGGGGTATCTCTGGAAACACCATATATTTT; D: .; J: TRBJ1-3; size: .; V: TRBV9
CDR3: CASSIRVSTEAFF; DNA: TGTGCCAGTAGTATCAGGGTCAGCACTGAAGCTTTCTTT; D: .; J: TRBJ1-1; size: .; V: TRBV19
CDR3: CASTFYPGSEQFF; DNA: TGTGCCAGCACCTTTTATCCGGGGAGTGAGCAGTTCTTC; D: .; J: TRBJ2-1; size: .; V: TRBV2
CDR3: CASSFKEGVKEKLFF; DNA: TGCGCCAGCAGCTTTAAAGAGGGGGTGAAGGAAAAACTGTTTTTT; D: .; J: TRBJ1-4; size: few; V: TRBV5-1
CDR3: CASSMTGGGGETQYF; DNA: TGTGCCAGCAGCATGACAGGGGGCGGGGGAGAGACCCAGTACTTC; D: TRBD1; J: TRBJ2-5; size: .; V: TRBV6-5
CDR3: CASSQRGYSYEQYF; DNA: TGTGCCAGCAGTCAGAGAGGGTACTCCTACGAGCAGTACTTC; D: .; J: TRBJ2-7; size: .; V: TRBV28
CDR3: CASSLRANYEQYF; DNA: TGCGCCAGCAGCTTGCGCGCTAACTACGAGCAGTACTTC; D: .; J: TRBJ2-7; size: .; V: TRBV5-1
CDR3: CASTNKGQFSNYGYTF; DNA: TGTGCCAGCACAAATAAGGGACAGTTTTCTAACTATGGCTACACCTTC; D: TRBD1; J: TRBJ1-2; size: .; V: TRBV6-6
CDR3: CASSVAAGADYEQYF; DNA: TGTGCCAGCAGCGTTGCGGCGGGAGCGGACTACGAGCAGTACTTC; D: TRBD2; J: TRBJ2-7; size: .; V: TRBV9
CDR3: CASSLGQDNSPLHF; DNA: TGCGCCAGCAGCTTGGGGCAGGATAATTCACCCCTCCACTTT; D: .; J: TRBJ1-6; size: few; V: TRBV5-1
CDR3: CASSNPGQGQETQYF; DNA: TGTGCCAGCAGTAACCCGGGACAGGGGCAAGAGACCCAGTACTTC; D: TRBD1; J: TRBJ2-5; size: .; V: TRBV2
CDR3: CASSQDGTSAETQYF; DNA: TGCGCCAGCAGCCAAGATGGTACTAGCGCGGAGACCCAGTACTTC; D: TRBD2; J: TRBJ2-5; size: .; V: TRBV4-1
CDR3: CATSNTRELNEQFF; DNA: TGTGCCACCAGTAACACTAGGGAACTCAATGAGCAGTTCTTC; D: .; J: TRBJ2-1; size: .; V: TRBV15
CDR3: CASSMFSNNEQFF; DNA: TGTGCCAGTAGTATGTTCAGTAACAATGAGCAGTTCTTC; D: .; J: TRBJ2-1; size: .; V: TRBV19